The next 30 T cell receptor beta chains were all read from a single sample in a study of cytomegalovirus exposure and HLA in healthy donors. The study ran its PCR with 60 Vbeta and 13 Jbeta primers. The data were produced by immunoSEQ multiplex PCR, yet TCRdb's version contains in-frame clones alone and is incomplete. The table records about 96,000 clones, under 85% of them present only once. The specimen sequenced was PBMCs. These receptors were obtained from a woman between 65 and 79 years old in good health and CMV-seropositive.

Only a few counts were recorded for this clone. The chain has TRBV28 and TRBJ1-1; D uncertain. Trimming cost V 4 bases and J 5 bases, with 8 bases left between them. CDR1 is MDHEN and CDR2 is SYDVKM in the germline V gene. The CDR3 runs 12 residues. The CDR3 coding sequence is TGTGCCAGCAGTTCCACGAGGACTGAAGCTTTCTTT. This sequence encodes CASSSTRTEAFF. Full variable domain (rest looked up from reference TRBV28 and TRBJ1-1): DVKVTQSSRYLVKRTGEKVFLECVQDMDHENMFWYRQDPGLGLRLIYFSYDVKMKEKGDIPEGYSVSREKKERFSLILESASTNQTSMYLCASSSTRTEAFFGQGTRLTVV.

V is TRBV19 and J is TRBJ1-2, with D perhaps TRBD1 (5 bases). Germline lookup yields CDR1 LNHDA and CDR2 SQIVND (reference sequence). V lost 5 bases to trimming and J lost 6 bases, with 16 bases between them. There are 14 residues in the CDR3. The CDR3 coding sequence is TGTGCCAGTAGTGGGGCCAGTCGGAAGAATGGCTACACCTTC. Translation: CASSGASRKNGYTF.

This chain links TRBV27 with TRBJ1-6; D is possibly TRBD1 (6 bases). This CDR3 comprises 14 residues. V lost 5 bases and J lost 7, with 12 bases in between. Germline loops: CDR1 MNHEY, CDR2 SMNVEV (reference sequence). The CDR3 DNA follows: TGTGCCAGCAGTCCTCGACAGGACAATTCACCCCTCCACTTT. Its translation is CASSPRQDNSPLHF.

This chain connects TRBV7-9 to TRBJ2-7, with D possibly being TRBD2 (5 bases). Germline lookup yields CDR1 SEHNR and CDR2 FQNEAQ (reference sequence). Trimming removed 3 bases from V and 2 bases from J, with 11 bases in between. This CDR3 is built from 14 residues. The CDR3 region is CASSLGDPPYEQYF. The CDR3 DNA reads TGTGCCAGCAGCTTGGGAGACCCCCCCTACGAGCAGTACTTC.

CDR3: CASSPSSGSNEKLFF. The CDR3 DNA reads as TGTGCCAGCAGCCCCTCGTCGGGGAGTAATGAAAAACTGTTTTTT. The rearrangement joins TRBV5-6 to TRBJ1-4; D is unresolved. Germline lookup yields CDR1 SGHDT and CDR2 YYEEEE. Deletions cut 4 bases from V and 4 bases from J, with 14 bases between. The CDR3 length is 15 residues. The full variable domain, completed using reference TRBV5-6 and TRBJ1-4, is DAGVTQSPTHLIKTRGQQVTLRCSPKSGHDTVSWYQQALGQGPQFIFQYYEEEERQRGNFPDRFSGHQFPNYSSELNVNALLLGDSALYLCASSPSSGSNEKLFFGSGTQLSVL.

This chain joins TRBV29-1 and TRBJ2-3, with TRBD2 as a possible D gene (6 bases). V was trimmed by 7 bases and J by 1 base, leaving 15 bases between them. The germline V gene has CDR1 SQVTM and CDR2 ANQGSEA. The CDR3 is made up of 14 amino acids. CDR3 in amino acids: CSAPGDFGTDTQYF. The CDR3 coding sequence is TGCAGCGCCCCGGGGGATTTCGGCACAGATACGCAGTATTTT.

In DNA, the CDR3 is TGTGCCAGCACACGTAATCAGGGGGAGCTTGGCTACACCTTC. It is translated as CASTRNQGELGYTF. The rearrangement uses TRBV9 and TRBJ1-2; 7 bases map to TRBD1. Germline V gene sequence: CDR1 SGDLS, CDR2 YYNGEE. The V and J ends lost 6 bases and 7 bases, in that order; junction bases with no gene match: 12. This CDR3 contains 14 residues.

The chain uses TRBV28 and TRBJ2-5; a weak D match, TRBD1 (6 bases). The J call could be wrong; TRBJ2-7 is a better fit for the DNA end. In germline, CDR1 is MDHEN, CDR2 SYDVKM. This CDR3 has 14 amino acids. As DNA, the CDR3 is TGTGCCAGCAGTCGACGCTGGACAGACTACGAGCAGTACTTC. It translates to CASSRRWTDYEQYF.

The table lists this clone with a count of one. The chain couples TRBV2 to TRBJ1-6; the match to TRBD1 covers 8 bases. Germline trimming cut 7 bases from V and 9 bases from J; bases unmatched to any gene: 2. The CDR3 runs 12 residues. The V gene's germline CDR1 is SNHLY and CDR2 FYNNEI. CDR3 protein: CASTDRGSPLHF. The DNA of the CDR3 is TGTGCCAGCACCGACAGGGGTTCACCCCTCCACTTT.

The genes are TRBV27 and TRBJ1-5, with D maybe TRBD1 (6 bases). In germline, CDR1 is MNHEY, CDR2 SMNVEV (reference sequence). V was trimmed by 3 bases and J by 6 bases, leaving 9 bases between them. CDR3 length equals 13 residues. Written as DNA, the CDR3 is TGTGCCAGCAGTTTCAGGGGCGGTCAGCCCCAGCATTTT. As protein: CASSFRGGQPQHF.

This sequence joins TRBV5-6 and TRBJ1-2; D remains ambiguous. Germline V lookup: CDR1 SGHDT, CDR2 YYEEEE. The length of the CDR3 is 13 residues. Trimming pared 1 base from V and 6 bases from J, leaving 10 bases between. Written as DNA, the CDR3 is TGTGCCAGCAGCTTGATCAGAGGGAATGGCTACACCTTC. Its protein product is CASSLIRGNGYTF.

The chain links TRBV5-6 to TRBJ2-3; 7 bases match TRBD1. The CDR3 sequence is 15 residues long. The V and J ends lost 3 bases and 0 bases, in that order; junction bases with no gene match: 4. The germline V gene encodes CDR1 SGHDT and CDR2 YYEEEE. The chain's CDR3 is CASSSRTGSTDTQYF. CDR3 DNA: TGTGCCAGCAGCTCCCGGACAGGTAGCACAGATACGCAGTATTTT.

This chain's CDR3 is CASSWSGDPYEQYF. The CDR3, as DNA: TGCGCCAGCAGCTGGTCAGGGGATCCATACGAGCAGTACTTC. This rearrangement joins TRBV5-1 to TRBJ2-7, with a tentative D call TRBD1 (6 bases). V lost 3 bases, J lost 4 bases, and 14 bases lay in between. Per the germline V gene, CDR1 is SGHRS and CDR2 is YFSETQ. The CDR3 extends over 14 amino acids.

The CDR3 nucleotides are TGTGCCAGCAGCTTTCAGGGGATACCTGGAAACACCATATATTTT. Translating gives CASSFQGIPGNTIYF. This chain links TRBV14 with TRBJ1-3, with a tentative D call TRBD1 (6 bases). V lost 5 bases and J 2 bases, leaving 13 bases between the germline ends. The CDR3 is 15 residues long. In germline, CDR1 is SGHDN, CDR2 FVKESK.

In DNA, the CDR3 is TGCAGCGTTGTAAGACTCCAGAACACTGAAGCTTTCTTT. Its translation is CSVVRLQNTEAFF. The chain uses TRBV29-1 and TRBJ1-1; D gene ambiguous. The V end was cut by 4 bases, the J end by 1 base, with 10 bases between. From germline, CDR1 is SQVTM and CDR2 ANQGSEA. The CDR3 loop spans 13 amino acids.

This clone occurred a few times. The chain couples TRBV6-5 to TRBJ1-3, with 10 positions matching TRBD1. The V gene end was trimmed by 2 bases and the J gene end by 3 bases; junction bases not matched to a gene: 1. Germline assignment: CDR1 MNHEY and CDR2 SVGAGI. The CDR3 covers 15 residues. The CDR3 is CASSYGTGVGNTIYF. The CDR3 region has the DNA TGTGCCAGCAGTTACGGGACAGGGGTTGGAAACACCATATATTTT.

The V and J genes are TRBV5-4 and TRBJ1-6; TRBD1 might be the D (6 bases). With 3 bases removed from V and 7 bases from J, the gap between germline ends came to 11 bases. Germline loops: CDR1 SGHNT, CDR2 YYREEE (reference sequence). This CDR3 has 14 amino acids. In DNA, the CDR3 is TGTGCCAGCAGCTCGGTAGGGGGAAATTCACCCCTCCACTTT. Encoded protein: CASSSVGGNSPLHF.

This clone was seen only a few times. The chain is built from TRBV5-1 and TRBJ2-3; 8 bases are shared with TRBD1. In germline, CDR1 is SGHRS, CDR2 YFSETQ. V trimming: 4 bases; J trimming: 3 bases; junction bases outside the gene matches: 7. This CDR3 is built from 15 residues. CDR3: CASSPQGASTDTQYF. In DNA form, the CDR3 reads TGCGCCAGCAGCCCGCAGGGGGCATCGACAGATACGCAGTATTTT.

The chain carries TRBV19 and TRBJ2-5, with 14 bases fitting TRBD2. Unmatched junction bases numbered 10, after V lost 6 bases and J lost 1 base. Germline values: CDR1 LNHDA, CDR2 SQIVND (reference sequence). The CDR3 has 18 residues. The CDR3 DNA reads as TGTGCCAGTAGACAGGGACTAGCGGGAGTGGTTATCCAAGAGACCCAGTACTTC. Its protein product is CASRQGLAGVVIQETQYF.

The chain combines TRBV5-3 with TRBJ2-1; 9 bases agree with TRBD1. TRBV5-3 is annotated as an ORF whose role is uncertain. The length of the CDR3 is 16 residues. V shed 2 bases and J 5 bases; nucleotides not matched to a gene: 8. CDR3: CARSFPVTGGNNEQFF. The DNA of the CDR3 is TGTGCCAGAAGCTTCCCTGTAACAGGGGGCAACAATGAGCAGTTCTTC.

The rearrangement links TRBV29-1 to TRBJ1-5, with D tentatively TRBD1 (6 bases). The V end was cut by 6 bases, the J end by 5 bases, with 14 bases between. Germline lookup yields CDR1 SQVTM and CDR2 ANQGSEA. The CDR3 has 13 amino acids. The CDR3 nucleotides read TGCAGCGTCGAACAGGGAGGGGATCAGCCCCAGCATTTT. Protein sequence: CSVEQGGDQPQHF.

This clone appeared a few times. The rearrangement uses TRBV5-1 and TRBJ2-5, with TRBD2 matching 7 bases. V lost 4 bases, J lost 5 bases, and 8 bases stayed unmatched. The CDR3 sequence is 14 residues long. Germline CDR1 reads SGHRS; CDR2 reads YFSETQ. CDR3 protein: CASSVGLVGETQYF. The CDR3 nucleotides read TGCGCCAGCAGCGTCGGACTAGTAGGGGAGACCCAGTACTTC.

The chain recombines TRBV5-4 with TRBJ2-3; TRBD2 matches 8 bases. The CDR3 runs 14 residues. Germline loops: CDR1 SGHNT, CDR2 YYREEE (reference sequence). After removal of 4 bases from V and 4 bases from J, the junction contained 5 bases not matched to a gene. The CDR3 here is CASSPAGGPDTQYF. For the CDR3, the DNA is TGTGCCAGCAGCCCGGCGGGGGGTCCAGATACGCAGTATTTT.

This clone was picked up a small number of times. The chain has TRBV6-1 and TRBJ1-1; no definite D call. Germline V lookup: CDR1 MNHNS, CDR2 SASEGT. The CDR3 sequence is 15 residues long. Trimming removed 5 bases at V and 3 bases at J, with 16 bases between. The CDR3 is CASSFLGGRYTEAFF. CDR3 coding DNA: TGTGCCAGCAGTTTCCTGGGAGGGCGATACACTGAAGCTTTCTTT.

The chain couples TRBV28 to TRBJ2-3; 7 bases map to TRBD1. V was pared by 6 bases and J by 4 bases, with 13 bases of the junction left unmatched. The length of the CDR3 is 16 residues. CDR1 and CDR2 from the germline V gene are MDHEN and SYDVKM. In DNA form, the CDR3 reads TGTGCCAGCAGCCTAAGGTCAGGGGGTAGAGCAGATACGCAGTATTTT. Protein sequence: CASSLRSGGRADTQYF. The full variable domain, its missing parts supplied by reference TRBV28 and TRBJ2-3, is DVKVTQSSRYLVKRTGEKVFLECVQDMDHENMFWYRQDPGLGLRLIYFSYDVKMKEKGDIPEGYSVSREKKERFSLILESASTNQTSMYLCASSLRSGGRADTQYFGPGTRLTVL.

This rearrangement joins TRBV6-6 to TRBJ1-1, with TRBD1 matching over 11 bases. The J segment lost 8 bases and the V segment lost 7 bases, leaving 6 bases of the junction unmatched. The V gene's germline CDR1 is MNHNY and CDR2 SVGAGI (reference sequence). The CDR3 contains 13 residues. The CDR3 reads CASILDRGLEAFF. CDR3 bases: TGTGCCAGCATCTTGGACAGGGGGCTGGAAGCTTTCTTT.

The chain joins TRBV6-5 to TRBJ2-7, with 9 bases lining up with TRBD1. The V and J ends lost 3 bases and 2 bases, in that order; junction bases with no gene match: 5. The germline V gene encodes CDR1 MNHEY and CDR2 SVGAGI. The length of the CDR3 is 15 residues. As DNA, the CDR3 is TGTGCCAGCAGTTATTTGGGACAGGGCGCCTACGAGCAGTACTTC. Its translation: CASSYLGQGAYEQYF.

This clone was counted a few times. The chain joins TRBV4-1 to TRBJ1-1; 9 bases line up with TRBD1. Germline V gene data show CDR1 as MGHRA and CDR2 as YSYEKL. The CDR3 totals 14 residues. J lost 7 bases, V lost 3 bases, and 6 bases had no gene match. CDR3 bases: TGCGCCAGCAGCCACTTACAGGGGGCAGGTGAAGCTTTCTTT. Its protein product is CASSHLQGAGEAFF.

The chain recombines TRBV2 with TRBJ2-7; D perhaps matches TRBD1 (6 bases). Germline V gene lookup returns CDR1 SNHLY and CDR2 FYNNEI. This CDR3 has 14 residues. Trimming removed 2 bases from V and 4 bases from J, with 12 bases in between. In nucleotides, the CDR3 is TGTGCCAGCAGTGAAAGGCAGGGGAATTACGAGCAGTACTTC. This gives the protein CASSERQGNYEQYF.

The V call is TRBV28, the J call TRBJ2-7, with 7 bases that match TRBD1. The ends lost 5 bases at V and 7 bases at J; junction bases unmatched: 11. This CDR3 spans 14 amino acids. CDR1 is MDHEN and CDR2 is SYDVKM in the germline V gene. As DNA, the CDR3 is TGTGCCAGCAGTCCCCTCGACAGGGCGCGGGAGCAGTACTTC. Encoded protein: CASSPLDRAREQYF.